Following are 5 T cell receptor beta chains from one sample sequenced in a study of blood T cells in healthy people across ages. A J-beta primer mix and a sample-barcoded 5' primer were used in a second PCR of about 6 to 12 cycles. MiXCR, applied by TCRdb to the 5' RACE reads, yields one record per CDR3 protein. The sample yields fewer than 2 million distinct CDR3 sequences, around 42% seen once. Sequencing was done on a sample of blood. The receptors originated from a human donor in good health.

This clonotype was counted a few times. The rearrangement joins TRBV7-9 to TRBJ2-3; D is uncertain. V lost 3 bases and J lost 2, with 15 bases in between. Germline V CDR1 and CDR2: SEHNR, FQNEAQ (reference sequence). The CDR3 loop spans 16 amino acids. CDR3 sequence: CASSFRYSSLTDTQYF. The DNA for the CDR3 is TGTGCCAGCAGCTTCCGATACAGTTCCCTCACAGATACGCAGTATTTT.

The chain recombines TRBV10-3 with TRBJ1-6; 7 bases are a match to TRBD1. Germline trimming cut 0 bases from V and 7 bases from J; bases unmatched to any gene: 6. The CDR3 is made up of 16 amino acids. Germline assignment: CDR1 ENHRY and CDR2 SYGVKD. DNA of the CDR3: TGTGCCATCAGTGAGTCTGGGGGACAGTCCAATTCACCCCTCCACTTT. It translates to CAISESGGQSNSPLHF.

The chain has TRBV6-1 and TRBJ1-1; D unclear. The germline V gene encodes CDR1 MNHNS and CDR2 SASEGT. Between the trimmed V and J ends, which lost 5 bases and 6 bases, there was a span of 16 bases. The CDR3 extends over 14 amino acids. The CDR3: CASSPYGSSAEAFF. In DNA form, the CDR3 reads TGTGCCAGCAGTCCATATGGGTCGAGCGCTGAAGCTTTCTTT.

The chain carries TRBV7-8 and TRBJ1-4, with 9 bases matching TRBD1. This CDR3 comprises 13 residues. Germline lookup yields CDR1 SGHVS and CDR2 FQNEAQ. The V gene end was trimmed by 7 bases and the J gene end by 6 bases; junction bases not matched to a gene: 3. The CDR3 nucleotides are TGTGCCAGCAACCGGGACAGGGATGAAAAACTGTTTTTT. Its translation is CASNRDRDEKLFF.

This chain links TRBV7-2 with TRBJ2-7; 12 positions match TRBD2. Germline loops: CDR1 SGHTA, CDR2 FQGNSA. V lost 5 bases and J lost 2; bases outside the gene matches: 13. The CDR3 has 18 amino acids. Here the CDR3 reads CASSRDPSTSGGTYEQYF. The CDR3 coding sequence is TGTGCCAGCAGCCGAGATCCGTCGACTAGCGGGGGAACCTACGAGCAGTACTTC.